The next 5 T cell receptor beta chains were all read from a single sample in a study of T cells in Graves' hyperthyroidism and ophthalmopathy (dated by TCRdb to between 2018 and 2021). Libraries came from multiplex PCR. These reads were obtained on an Illumina HiSeq 2000. TCR beta CDR3 regions were amplified from RNA transcripts. For the first round of RT-PCR on the TCR CDR3, the HTBI primer set was used together with the Qiagen OneStep RT-PCR kit. TCRdb reworked the public reads: Q25 trimming with fastp, MiXCR clone assembly, productive beta chains retained. Each record represents a unique CDR3 protein, reported with the most common genes and DNA among its rows. The sample table contains around 760,000 distinct CDR3 sequences; only one count was recorded for around a third of them. The ten largest clones add up to around 30% of the sample. Sequencing was carried out using blood. The source of these receptors is a woman between 40 and 55 years old with Graves' hyperthyroidism.

This clonotype has more than one count but fewer than ten. The V and J genes are TRBV5-1 and TRBJ2-7; unclear D gene. With 4 bases removed from V and 2 bases from J, the gap between germline ends came to 13 bases. Germline V gene data show CDR1 as SGHRS and CDR2 as YFSETQ. CDR3 length: 14 residues. DNA of the CDR3: TGCGCCAGCAGCCCGGCGGCGGCAGCCTACGAGCAGTACTTC. Encoded protein: CASSPAAAAYEQYF.

This clonotype has a handful of counts. This chain joins TRBV4-2 and TRBJ2-7; 10 nucleotides align to TRBD2. The CDR3 contains 17 residues. Germline trimming cut 3 bases from V and 5 bases from J; bases unmatched to any gene: 13. Germline V gene lookup returns CDR1 LGHNA and CDR2 YNFKEQ. The DNA of the CDR3 is TGTGCCAGCAGCCAGGCCTATGAGGTAGCGGGAGGTGACGAGCAGTACTTC. Its translation is CASSQAYEVAGGDEQYF.

Comment on this clonotype: A read error may produce the germline difference seen at one junction end. The rearrangement links TRBV7-2 to TRBJ1-1; TRBD1 matches 8 bases. The CDR3 length is 17 residues. Germline loops: CDR1 SGHTA, CDR2 FQGNSA. CDR3 loop: CASSQDHAGGMGTEAFF. CDR3 coding DNA: TGCGCCAGCAGCCAAGATCACGCAGGGGGCATGGGCACTGAAGCTTTCTTT.

The chain is built from TRBV5-8 and TRBJ2-2, with TRBD2 identical over 13 bases. The V gene end was trimmed by 4 bases and the J gene end by 0 bases; junction bases not matched to a gene: 6. Germline V gene sequence: CDR1 SGHTS, CDR2 YDEGEE. The CDR3 has 18 amino acids. CDR3: CASSPGLAGAANTGELFF. CDR3 in DNA: TGTGCCAGCAGCCCCGGACTAGCGGGAGCTGCGAACACCGGGGAGCTGTTTTTT.

The sample holds many counts of this clonotype. J is TRBJ2-2 and V is TRBV29-1; D ambiguous. Trimming pared 7 bases from V and 8 bases from J, leaving 17 bases between. Germline V gene data show CDR1 as SQVTM and CDR2 as ANQGSEA. The CDR3 sequence is 13 residues long. The CDR3 sequence is CSAAPHPSGELFF. CDR3 nucleotides: TGCAGCGCTGCCCCGCACCCTAGTGGGGAGCTGTTTTTT.